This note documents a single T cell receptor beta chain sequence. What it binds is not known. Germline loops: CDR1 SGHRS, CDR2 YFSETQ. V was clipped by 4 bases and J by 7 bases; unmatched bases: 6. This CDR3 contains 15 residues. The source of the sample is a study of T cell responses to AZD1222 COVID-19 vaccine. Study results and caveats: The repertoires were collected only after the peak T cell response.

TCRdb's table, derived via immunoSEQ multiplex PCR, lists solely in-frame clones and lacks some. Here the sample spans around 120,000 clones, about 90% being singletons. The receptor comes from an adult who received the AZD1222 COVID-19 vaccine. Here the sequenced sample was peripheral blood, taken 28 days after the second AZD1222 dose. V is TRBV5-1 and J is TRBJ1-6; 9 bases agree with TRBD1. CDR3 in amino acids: CASSEGTGTNSPLHF. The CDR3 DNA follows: TGCGCCAGCAGCGAAGGGACAGGGACCAATTCACCCCTCCACTTT.